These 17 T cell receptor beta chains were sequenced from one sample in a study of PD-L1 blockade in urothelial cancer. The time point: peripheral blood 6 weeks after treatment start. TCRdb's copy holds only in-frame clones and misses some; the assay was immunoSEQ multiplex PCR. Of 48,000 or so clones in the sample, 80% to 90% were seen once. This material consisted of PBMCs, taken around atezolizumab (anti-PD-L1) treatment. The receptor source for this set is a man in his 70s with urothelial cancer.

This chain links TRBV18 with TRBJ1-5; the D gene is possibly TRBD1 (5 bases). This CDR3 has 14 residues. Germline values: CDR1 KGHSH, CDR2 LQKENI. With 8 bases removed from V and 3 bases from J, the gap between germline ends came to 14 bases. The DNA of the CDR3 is TGTGCCAGCCCAGGGCCCGAAGCCAATCAGCCCCAGCATTTT. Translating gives CASPGPEANQPQHF.

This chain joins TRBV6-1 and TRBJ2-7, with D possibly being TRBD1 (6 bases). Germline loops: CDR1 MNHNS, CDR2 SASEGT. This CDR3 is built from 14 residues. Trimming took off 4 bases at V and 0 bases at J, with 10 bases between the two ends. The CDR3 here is CASSVRDTSYEQYF. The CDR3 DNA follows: TGTGCCAGCAGTGTCCGGGACACCTCCTACGAGCAGTACTTC.

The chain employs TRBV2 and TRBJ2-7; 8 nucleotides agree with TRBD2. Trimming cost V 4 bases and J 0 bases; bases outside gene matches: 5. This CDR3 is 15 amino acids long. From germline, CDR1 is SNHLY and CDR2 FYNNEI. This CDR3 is CASSGSGTTSYEQYF. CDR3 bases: TGTGCCAGCAGTGGTAGCGGGACGACCTCCTACGAGCAGTACTTC. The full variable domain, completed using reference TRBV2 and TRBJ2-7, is EPEVTQTPSHQVTQMGQEVILRCVPISNHLYFYWYRQILGQKVEFLVSFYNNEISEKSEIFDDQFSVERPDGSNFTLKIRSTKLEDSAMYFCASSGSGTTSYEQYFGPGTRLTVT.

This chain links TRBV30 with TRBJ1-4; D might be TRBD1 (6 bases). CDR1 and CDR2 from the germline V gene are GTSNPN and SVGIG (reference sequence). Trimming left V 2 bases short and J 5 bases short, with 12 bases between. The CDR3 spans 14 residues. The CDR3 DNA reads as TGTGCCTGGAGTCTTCCAGGGGCCAATGAAAAACTGTTTTTT. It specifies CAWSLPGANEKLFF.

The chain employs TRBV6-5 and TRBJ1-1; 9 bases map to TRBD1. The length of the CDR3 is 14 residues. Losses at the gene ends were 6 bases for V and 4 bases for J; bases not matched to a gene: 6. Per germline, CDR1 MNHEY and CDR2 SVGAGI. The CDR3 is CASSLQGAGTEAFF. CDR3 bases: TGTGCCAGCAGCCTACAGGGGGCTGGCACTGAAGCTTTCTTT.

CDR3 DNA sequence: TGCGCCAGCAGCTTGGCCCGGACTAGCGGTACTAGCACAGATACGCAGTATTTT. Its translation is CASSLARTSGTSTDTQYF. The rearrangement joins TRBV5-1 to TRBJ2-3; 10 bases are shared with TRBD2. Trimming at V came to 0 bases and at J to 0 bases, leaving 7 bases not matched to a gene. CDR1 is SGHRS, CDR2 YFSETQ, per germline. The CDR3 is made up of 18 amino acids.

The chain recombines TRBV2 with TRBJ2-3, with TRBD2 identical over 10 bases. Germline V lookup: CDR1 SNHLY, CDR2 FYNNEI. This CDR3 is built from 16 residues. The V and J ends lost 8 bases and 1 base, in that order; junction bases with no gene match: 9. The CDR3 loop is CASDSGRTPGTDTQYF. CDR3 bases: TGTGCCAGCGATAGCGGGAGGACTCCCGGCACAGATACGCAGTATTTT.

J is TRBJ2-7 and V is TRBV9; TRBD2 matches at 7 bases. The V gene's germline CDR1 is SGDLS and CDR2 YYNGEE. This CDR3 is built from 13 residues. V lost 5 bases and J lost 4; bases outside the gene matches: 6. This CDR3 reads CASRGGGTYEQYF. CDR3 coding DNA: TGTGCCAGCAGGGGGGGAGGGACGTACGAGCAGTACTTC.

CDR3 loop: CASSLRGPQETQYF. In DNA, the CDR3 is TGTGCCAGCAGCTTAAGGGGGCCCCAAGAGACCCAGTACTTC. The chain combines TRBV7-9 with TRBJ2-5, with TRBD1 matching over 7 bases. The CDR3 loop spans 14 amino acids. Germline V gene sequence: CDR1 SEHNR, CDR2 FQNEAQ (reference sequence). V trimming: 2 bases; J trimming: 1 base; junction bases outside the gene matches: 1.

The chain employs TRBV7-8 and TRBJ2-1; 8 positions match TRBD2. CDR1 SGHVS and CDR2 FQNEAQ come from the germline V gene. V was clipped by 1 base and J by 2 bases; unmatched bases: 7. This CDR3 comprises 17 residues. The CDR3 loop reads CASSLEAGGGTYNEQFF. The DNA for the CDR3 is TGTGCCAGCAGCTTAGAAGCGGGCGGGGGGACCTACAATGAGCAGTTCTTC.

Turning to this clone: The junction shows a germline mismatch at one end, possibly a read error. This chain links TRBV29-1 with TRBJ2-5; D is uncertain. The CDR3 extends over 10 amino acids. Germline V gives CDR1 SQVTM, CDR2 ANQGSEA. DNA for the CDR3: TGCAGCGTTGAAGCACCGTTATCGGACTTC. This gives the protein CSVEAPLSDF.

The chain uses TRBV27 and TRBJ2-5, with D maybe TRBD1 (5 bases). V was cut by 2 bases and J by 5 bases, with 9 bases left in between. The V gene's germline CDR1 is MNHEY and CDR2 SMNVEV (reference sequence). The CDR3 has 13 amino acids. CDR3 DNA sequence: TGTGCCAGCAGTTTAGTGCAGGGTGAGACCCAGTACTTC. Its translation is CASSLVQGETQYF.

For the CDR3, the DNA is TGTGCCAGCAGGAAAGGCGAGGTTGGCAATCAGCCCCAGCATTTT. It encodes CASRKGEVGNQPQHF. The chain uses TRBV6-6 and TRBJ1-5; no definite D call. V was trimmed by 6 bases and J by 2 bases, leaving 14 bases between them. The CDR3 covers 15 residues. Germline loops: CDR1 MNHNY, CDR2 SVGAGI (reference sequence).

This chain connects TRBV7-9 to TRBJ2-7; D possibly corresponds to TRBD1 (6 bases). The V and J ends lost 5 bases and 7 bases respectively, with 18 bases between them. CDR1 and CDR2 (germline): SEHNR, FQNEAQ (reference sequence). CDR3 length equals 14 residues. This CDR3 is CASSRSQGIGEQYF. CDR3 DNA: TGTGCCAGCAGCCGAAGTCAGGGGATAGGGGAGCAGTACTTC.

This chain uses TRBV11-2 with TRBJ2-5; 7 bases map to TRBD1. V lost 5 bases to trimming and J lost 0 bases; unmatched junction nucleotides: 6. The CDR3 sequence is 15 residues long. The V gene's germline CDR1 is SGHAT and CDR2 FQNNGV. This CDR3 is CASSPGQPYQETQYF. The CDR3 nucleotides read TGTGCCAGCAGCCCGGGACAGCCGTACCAAGAGACCCAGTACTTC.

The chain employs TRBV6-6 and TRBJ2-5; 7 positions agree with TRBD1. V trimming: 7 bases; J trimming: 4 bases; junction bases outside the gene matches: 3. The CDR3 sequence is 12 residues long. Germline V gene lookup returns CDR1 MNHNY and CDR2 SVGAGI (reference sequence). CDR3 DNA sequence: TGTGCCAGCAATTCAGGGGGAGAGACCCAGTACTTC. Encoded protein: CASNSGGETQYF.

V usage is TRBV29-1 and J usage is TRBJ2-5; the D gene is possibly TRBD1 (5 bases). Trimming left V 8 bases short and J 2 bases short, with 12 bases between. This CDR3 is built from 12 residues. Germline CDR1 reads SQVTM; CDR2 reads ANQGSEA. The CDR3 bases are TGCAGCTCCCGACAGACACAAGAGACCCAGTACTTC. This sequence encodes CSSRQTQETQYF.